These 6 T cell receptor beta chains were sequenced from one sample in a study of control samples from healthy donors and cancer patients. This table comes from immunoSEQ multiplex PCR, and its TCRdb copy is limited to in-frame clones, with some not included. The sample lists some 90,000 clones, 91% occurring once. Source material: blood. These receptors were collected from a woman between 25 and 40 years old in good health.

The chain links TRBV5-1 to TRBJ2-4; TRBD1 matches at 10 bases. Unmatched junction bases numbered 4, after V lost 2 bases and J lost 14 bases. From germline, CDR1 is SGHRS and CDR2 YFSETQ. The CDR3 spans 12 residues. The CDR3 spells CASSFGTGVEYF. The DNA for the CDR3 is TGCGCCAGCAGCTTTGGGACAGGGGTCGAGTACTTC. The variable domain in full, completed from reference TRBV5-1 and TRBJ2-4, reads KAGVTQTPRYLIKTRGQQVTLSCSPISGHRSVSWYQQTPGQGLQFLFEYFSETQRNKGNFPGRFSGRQFSNSRSEMNVSTLELGDSALYLCASSFGTGVEYFGAGTRLSVL.

This clone was observed a handful of times. This chain joins TRBV11-3 and TRBJ1-1, with a possible D match to TRBD1 (6 bases). Deletions cut 8 bases from V and 4 bases from J, with 14 bases between. Germline values: CDR1 SGHNT, CDR2 YENEEA. The CDR3 extends over 13 amino acids. The DNA for the CDR3 is TGTGCCAGCCTACAGGGTTCAGCCACTGAAGCTTTCTTT. Translated: CASLQGSATEAFF.

This chain joins TRBV7-9 and TRBJ1-2; D gene uncertain. V shed 4 bases and J shed 3 bases, with 9 bases lying between them. CDR3 length equals 13 residues. Germline CDR1 is SEHNR and CDR2 is FQNEAQ (reference sequence). The CDR3 protein is CASSSYTDYGYTF. The DNA of the CDR3 is TGTGCCAGCAGCTCCTACACTGACTATGGCTACACCTTC.

The chain joins TRBV21-1 to TRBJ2-2; the table's TRBD1 call for D was not verified on the DNA. TRBV21-1 is described as a pseudogene. The CDR3 is 16 residues long. DNA of the CDR3: TGTGCCAGCATATTAGACATGGGGCGCGAGCCCGGGGAGCTGTTTTTT. Protein: CASILDMGREPGELFF.

As for this clone: The sample holds other DNA sequences that translate to the same CDR3. J is TRBJ1-5 and V is TRBV28; no definite D call. The CDR3 has 13 residues. From germline, CDR1 is MDHEN and CDR2 SYDVKM. V lost 5 bases and J lost 1, with 6 bases in between. CDR3 amino acids: CASSPDSNQPQHF. The CDR3 DNA sequence: TGTGCCAGCAGTCCAGACAGCAATCAGCCCCAGCATTTT.

The V call is TRBV19, the J call TRBJ2-7, with TRBD1 matching over 7 bases. The CDR3 extends over 15 amino acids. V lost 3 bases and J lost 1; bases outside the gene matches: 6. Germline-derived CDR1 and CDR2 are LNHDA and SQIVND (reference sequence). Here the CDR3 DNA reads TGTGCCAGTAGTATGGTGGCAGGGGGTTCCTACGAGCAGTACTTC. This translates into CASSMVAGGSYEQYF.